The table lists the clone carrying this T cell receptor delta chain with a few counts. The target antigen is unknown. The sorted cells were CD3+ Vdelta1+ Vdelta2- thymocytes from alphabeta-depleted thymus. Sorted Vdelta1+ thymocytes were about 96% to 99.6% pure. The CDR3 runs to 18 residues. CDR1 is TSWWSYY, CDR2 QGS, per germline. V shed 5 bases, J shed 7 bases, and the junction held 17 bases outside the gene matches. The data stem from a study of Vδ1+ human thymocytes. Study-wide results and caveats: Thymic TRG and TRD repertoires appeared highly polyclonal. TRG sequences recurred across donors, whereas TRD sequences stayed essentially private.

Extracted RNA was reverse transcribed into cDNA. The CDR3 regions were amplified by multiplex PCR from V-gene primers to a constant-region primer. TCRdb reprocessed the multiplex PCR reads using CATT. The table has roughly 25,000 delta-chain clones, approximately 30% seen once. Specimen: Vdelta1+ gamma-delta thymocytes from the thymus. Documented subset: FACS-sorted CD3+ TCRalphabeta- TCRVdelta1+ TCRVdelta2- thymocytes. The receptor's source is a boy younger than two who had congenital heart surgery. J is TRDJ1 and V is TRDV1; 12 positions match TRDD3. The CDR3 loop reads CALGTPTPYWGIHGKLIF. For the CDR3, the DNA is TGTGCTCTTGGGACTCCTACTCCGTACTGGGGGATACACGGTAAACTCATCTTT.